Described below is a single T cell receptor (beta chain) sequence and its context. Germline CDR1 is SGHRS and CDR2 is YFSETQ. V lost 4 bases and J 4 bases, leaving 14 bases between the germline ends. The CDR3 is made up of 14 amino acids. Sequencing used immunoSEQ multiplex PCR; TCRdb keeps in-frame clones, though not all of them. The sample holds roughly 40,000 clones; about three quarters are singletons and the top ten take roughly 4.9%. Time point noted: after neoadjuvant nivolumab, at surgical resection. These newly diagnosed stage II-IVA oral cavity squamous cell carcinoma patients had no prior systemic or radiation treatment. This sample is drawn from a study of neoadjuvant anti-PD-1 for oral cavity cancer.

The sequence was collected from a person aged 35 to 85 with oral cavity squamous cell carcinoma. The specimen was PBMCs, collected after nivolumab (anti-PD-1) treatment. This sequence joins TRBV5-1 and TRBJ1-2; D not certain. The CDR3 reads CASSGGSAGYGYTF. In DNA, the CDR3 is TGCGCCAGCAGCGGAGGGTCGGCGGGCTATGGCTACACCTTC. Variable domain in full (rest from reference TRBV5-1 and TRBJ1-2): KAGVTQTPRYLIKTRGQQVTLSCSPISGHRSVSWYQQTPGQGLQFLFEYFSETQRNKGNFPGRFSGRQFSNSRSEMNVSTLELGDSALYLCASSGGSAGYGYTFGSGTRLTVV.